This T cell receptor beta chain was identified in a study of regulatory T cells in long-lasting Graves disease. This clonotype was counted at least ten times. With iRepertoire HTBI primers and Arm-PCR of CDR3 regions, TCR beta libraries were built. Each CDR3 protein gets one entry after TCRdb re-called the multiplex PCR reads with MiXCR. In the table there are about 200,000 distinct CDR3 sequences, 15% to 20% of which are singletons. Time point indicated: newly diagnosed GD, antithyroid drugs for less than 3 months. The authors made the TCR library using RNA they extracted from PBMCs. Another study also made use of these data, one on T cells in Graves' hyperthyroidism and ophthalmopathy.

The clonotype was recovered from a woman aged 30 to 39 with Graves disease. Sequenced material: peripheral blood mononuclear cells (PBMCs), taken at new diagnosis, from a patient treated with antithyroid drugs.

The CDR3 reads CASSRFYTYEQYF. Written as DNA, the CDR3 is TGTGCCAGCAGCCGTTTCTATACCTACGAGCAGTACTTC. The chain employs TRBV28 and TRBJ2-7; D remains unclear. The CDR3 runs to 13 residues. In germline, CDR1 is MDHEN, CDR2 SYDVKM. Trimming took off 6 bases at V and 2 bases at J, with 11 bases between the two ends.